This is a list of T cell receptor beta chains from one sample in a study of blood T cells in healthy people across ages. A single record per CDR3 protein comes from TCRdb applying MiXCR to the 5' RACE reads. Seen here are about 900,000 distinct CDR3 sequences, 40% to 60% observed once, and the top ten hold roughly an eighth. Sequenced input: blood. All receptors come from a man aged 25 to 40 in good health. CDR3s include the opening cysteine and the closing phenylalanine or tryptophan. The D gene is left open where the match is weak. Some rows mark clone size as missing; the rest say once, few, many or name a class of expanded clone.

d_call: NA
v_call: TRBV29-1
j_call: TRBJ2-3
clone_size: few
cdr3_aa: CSVDRTADTQYF
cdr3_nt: TGCAGCGTCGACAGGACAGCAGATACGCAGTATTTT

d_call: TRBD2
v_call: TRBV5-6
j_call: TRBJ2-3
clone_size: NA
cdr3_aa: CASSLVRGGVDTQYF
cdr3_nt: TGTGCCAGCAGCTTGGTGCGCGGGGGGGTGGATACGCAGTATTTT

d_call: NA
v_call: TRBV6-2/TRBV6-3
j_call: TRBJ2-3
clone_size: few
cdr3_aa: CASAQGWDTQYF
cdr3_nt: TGTGCCAGCGCCCAGGGGTGGGATACGCAGTATTTT

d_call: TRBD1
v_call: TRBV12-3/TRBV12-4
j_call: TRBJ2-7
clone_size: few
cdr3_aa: CASSGGQGGEQYF
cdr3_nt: TGTGCCAGCAGCGGGGGACAGGGGGGCGAGCAGTACTTC

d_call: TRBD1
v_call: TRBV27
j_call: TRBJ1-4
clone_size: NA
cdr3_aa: CASSLMSGTGATNEKLFF
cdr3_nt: TGTGCCAGCAGCCTCATGTCCGGGACAGGGGCAACTAATGAAAAACTGTTTTTT

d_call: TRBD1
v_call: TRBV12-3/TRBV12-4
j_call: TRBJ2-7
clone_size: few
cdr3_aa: CASSQTGGGFYEQYF
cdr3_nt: TGTGCCAGCAGTCAGACAGGGGGCGGATTCTACGAGCAGTACTTC

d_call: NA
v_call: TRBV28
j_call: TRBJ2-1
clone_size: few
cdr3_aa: CATSRGYRDLRQFF
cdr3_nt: TGTGCCACCTCGCGCGGCTACAGGGACCTGAGGCAGTTCTTC

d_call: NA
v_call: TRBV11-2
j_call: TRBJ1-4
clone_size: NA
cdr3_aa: CASSSGAYNEKLFF
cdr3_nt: TGTGCCAGCAGCTCAGGGGCCTACAATGAAAAACTGTTTTTT

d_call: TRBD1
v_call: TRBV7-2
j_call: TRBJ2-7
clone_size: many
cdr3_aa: CASRFPGQGADEQYF
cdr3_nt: TGTGCCAGCAGATTCCCCGGACAGGGGGCCGACGAGCAGTACTTC

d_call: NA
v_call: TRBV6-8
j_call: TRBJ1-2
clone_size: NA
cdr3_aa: CASSYRRANYGYTF
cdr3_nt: TGTGCCAGCAGTTACCGAAGGGCTAACTATGGCTACACCTTT

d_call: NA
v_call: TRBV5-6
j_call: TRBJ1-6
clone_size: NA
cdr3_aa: CAGSFRGASSYNSPLHF
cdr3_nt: TGTGCCGGCAGCTTTCGAGGGGCGAGCTCCTATAATTCACCCCTCCACTTT

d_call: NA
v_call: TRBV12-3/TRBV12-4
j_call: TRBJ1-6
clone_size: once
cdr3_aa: CASSFGVVGSLLHF
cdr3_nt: TGTGCCAGCAGTTTCGGGGTTGTCGGCTCACTCCTCCACTTT

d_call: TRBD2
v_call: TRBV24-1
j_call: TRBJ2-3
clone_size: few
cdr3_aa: CATSDHSGATDTQYF
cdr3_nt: TGTGCCACCAGTGACCATAGCGGGGCCACAGATACGCAGTATTTT

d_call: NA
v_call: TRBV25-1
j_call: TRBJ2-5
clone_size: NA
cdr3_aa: CASSILGSGETQYF
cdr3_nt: TGTGCCAGCAGTATCCTAGGGTCGGGGGAGACCCAGTACTTC

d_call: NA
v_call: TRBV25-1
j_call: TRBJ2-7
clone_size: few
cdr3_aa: CASSRGTCEQYF
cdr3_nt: TGTGCCAGCAGTCGGGGGACCTGCGAGCAGTACTTC

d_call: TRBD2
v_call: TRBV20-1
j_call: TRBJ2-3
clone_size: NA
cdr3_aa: CSAYLLAGGQTDTQYF
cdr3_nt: TGCAGTGCTTACCTACTAGCGGGGGGGCAGACAGATACGCAGTATTTT

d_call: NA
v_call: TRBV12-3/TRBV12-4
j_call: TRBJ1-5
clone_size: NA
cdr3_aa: CASRGSSGGNQPQHF
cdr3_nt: TGTGCCAGCAGGGGGAGCTCTGGGGGTAATCAGCCCCAGCATTTT

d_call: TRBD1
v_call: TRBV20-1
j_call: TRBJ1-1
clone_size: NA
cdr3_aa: CSARPGQGRTEAFF
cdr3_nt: TGCAGTGCTAGACCTGGACAGGGTCGAACTGAAGCTTTCTTT

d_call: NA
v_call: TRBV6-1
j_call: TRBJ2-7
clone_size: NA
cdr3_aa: CASNRARYSYEQYF
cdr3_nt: TGTGCCAGCAACAGGGCCAGATATTCCTACGAGCAGTACTTC

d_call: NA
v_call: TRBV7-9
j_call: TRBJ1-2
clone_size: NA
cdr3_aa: CASSPPPVGLYNYGYTF
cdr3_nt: TGTGCCAGCAGCCCCCCCCCGGTGGGGCTGTACAACTATGGCTACACCTTC

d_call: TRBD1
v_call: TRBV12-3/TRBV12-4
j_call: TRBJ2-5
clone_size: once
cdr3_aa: CASSLGDRDYLEQYF
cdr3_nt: TGTGCCAGCAGCTTGGGGGACAGGGATTATCTTGAGCAGTACTTC

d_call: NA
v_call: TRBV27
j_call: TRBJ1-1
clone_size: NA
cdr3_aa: CASSLYGGLSEAFF
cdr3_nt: TGTGCCAGCAGTTTATACGGGGGTTTGTCTGAAGCTTTCTTT

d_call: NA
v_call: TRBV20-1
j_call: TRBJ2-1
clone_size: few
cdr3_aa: CSARGVEAYNEQFF
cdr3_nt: TGCAGTGCTAGAGGGGTAGAGGCCTACAATGAGCAGTTCTTC

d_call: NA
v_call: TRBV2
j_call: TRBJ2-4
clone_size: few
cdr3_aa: CASSEPPGTWNIQYF
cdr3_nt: TGTGCCAGCAGTGAACCACCCGGGACATGGAACATTCAGTACTTC

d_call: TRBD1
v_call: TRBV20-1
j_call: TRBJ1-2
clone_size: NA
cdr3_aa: CSDQKDRAYGYTF
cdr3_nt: TGCAGTGATCAGAAAGACAGGGCCTATGGCTACACCTTC

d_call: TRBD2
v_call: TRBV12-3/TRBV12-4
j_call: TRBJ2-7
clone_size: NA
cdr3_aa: CASSPPLAGGRYEQYF
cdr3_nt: TGTGCCAGCAGCCCCCCATTAGCGGGGGGACGCTACGAGCAGTACTTC

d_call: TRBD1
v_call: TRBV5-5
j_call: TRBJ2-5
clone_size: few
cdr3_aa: CASSLQQGSKETQYF
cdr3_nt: TGTGCCAGCAGCTTGCAACAGGGGAGCAAAGAGACCCAGTACTTC

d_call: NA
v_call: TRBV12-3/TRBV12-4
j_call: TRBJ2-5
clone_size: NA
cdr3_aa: CASSWVAQETQYF
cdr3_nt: TGTGCCAGCAGTTGGGTAGCTCAAGAGACCCAGTACTTC

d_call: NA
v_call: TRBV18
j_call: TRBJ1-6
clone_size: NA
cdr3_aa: CASSPGRSYNSPLHF
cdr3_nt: TGTGCCAGCTCACCAGGCCGCTCCTATAATTCACCCCTCCACTTT

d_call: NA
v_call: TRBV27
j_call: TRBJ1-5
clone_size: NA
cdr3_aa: CASSSSDRMRNQPQHF
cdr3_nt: TGTGCCAGCAGTTCCTCAGACAGGATGCGCAATCAGCCCCAGCATTTT

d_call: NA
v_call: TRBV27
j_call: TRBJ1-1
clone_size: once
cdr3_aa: CASSFPGSWTEAFF
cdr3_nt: TGTGCCAGCAGTTTCCCAGGGAGCTGGACTGAAGCTTTCTTT

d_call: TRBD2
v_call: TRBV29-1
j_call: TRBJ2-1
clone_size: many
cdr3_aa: CSVLKAAPSGEQFF
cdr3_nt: TGCAGCGTGTTAAAGGCCGCTCCTAGCGGTGAGCAGTTCTTC

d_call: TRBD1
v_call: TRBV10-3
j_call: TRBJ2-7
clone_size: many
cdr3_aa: CAISETGVTEQYF
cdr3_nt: TGTGCCATCAGTGAGACAGGGGTAACCGAGCAGTACTTC

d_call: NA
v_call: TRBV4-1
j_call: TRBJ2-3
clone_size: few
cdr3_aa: CASAAWGGSGDTQYF
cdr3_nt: TGCGCCAGCGCGGCTTGGGGGGGCTCGGGAGATACGCAGTATTTT

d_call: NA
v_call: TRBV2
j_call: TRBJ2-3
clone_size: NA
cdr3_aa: CATRTRDSTDTQYF
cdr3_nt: TGTGCCACCCGTACAAGGGATAGCACAGATACGCAGTATTTT

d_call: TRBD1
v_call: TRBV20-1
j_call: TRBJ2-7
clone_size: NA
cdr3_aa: CSAKWGQGSYEQYF
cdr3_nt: TGCAGTGCTAAGTGGGGACAGGGGTCCTACGAGCAGTACTTC

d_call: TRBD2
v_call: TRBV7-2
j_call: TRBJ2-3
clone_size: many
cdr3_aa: CASSRGGADTQYF
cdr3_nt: TGTGCCAGCAGCCGGGGGGGAGCAGATACGCAGTATTTT

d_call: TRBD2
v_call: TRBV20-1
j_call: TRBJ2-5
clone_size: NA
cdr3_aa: CSAPEALAGKETQYF
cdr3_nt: TGCAGTGCTCCCGAGGCACTAGCGGGCAAAGAGACCCAGTACTTC

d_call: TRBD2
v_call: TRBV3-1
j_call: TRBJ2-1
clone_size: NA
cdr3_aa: CASSRASGTSGDDNEQFF
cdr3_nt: TGTGCCAGCAGCCGAGCCTCCGGGACTAGCGGGGACGACAATGAGCAGTTCTTC

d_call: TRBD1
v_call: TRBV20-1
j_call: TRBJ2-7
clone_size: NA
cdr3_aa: CSARDGGTGGYEQYF
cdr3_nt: TGCAGTGCTAGAGATGGTGGGACAGGGGGATACGAGCAGTACTTC

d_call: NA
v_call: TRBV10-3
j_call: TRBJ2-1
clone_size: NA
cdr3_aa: CAISDGLNEQFF
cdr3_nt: TGTGCCATCAGTGACGGACTCAATGAGCAGTTCTTC

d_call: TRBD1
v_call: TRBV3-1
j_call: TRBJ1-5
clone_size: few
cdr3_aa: CASSQSVTGGNQPQHF
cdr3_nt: TGTGCCAGCAGCCAATCGGTAACAGGGGGGAATCAGCCCCAGCATTTT

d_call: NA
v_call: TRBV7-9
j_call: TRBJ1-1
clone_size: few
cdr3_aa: CASSSVDRNTEAFF
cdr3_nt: TGTGCCAGCAGCTCCGTCGACAGGAACACTGAAGCTTTCTTT

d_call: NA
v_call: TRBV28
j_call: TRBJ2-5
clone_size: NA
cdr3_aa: CASSLLRDNQETQYF
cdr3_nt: TGTGCCAGCAGTTTACTGAGGGACAACCAAGAGACCCAGTACTTC

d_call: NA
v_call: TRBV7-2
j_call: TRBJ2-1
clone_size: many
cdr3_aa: CASSGQLYNEQFF
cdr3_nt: TGTGCCAGCAGTGGGCAGCTATACAATGAGCAGTTCTTC

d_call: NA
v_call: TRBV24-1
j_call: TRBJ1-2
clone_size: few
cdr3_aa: CATSDLWDNYGYTF
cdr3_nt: TGTGCCACCAGTGATTTATGGGACAACTATGGCTACACCTTC

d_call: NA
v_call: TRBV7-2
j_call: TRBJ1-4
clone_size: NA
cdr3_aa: CASSSPGPRGEKLFF
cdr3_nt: TGTGCCAGCAGCTCTCCGGGGCCTAGGGGGGAAAAACTGTTTTTT

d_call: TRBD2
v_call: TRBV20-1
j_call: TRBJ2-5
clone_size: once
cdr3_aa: CSAPLAGVFNEQYF
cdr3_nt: TGCAGTGCGCCCCTAGCGGGGGTCTTCAATGAGCAGTACTTC